This passage covers 29 T cell receptor beta chains from one sample sequenced in a study of post-analysis software for immune sequencing data. Study results and limitations: Five or six TRBV segments were significantly more frequent in patients than in controls. TRBV5-6, TRBV5-1 and TRBV20-1 were among these segments.

These receptors' antigens are unknown. Built from TCR beta cDNA, the libraries had unique molecular identifiers in them. Each CDR3 protein gets one entry after TCRdb re-called the PCR reads with MiXCR. This table has 750,000 to 950,000 distinct CDR3 sequences, 53% appearing once. The sequencing input was blood. These receptor sequences come from a girl between 10 and 17 years old with multiple sclerosis.

This clonotype was picked up a small number of times. This chain uses TRBV15 with TRBJ2-7, with D perhaps TRBD1 (5 bases). CDR1 is LNHNV and CDR2 is YYDKDF in the germline V gene (reference sequence). This CDR3 contains 15 residues. With 3 bases removed from V and 3 bases from J, the gap between germline ends came to 15 bases. CDR3 DNA: TGTGCCACCAGCAGGGACCCACAGGCCGGCTACGAGCAGTACTTC. Encoded protein: CATSRDPQAGYEQYF.

A single count supports this clonotype. The V and J genes are TRBV20-1 and TRBJ2-1, with TRBD2 matching 9 bases. Losses at the gene ends were 1 base for V and 2 bases for J; bases not matched to a gene: 6. Germline V gene data show CDR1 as DFQATT and CDR2 as SNEGSKA (reference sequence). The CDR3 runs to 16 residues. CDR3 sequence reads: CSARVASGMTYNEQFF. For the CDR3, the DNA is TGCAGTGCTAGAGTTGCTAGCGGGATGACCTACAATGAGCAGTTCTTC.

This clonotype was counted between two and nine times. The chain joins TRBV7-2 to TRBJ2-7; TRBD2 is a possible D gene (5 bases). Germline V gene data show CDR1 as SGHTA and CDR2 as FQGNSA. V was clipped by 1 base and J by 2 bases, with 12 bases between them. This CDR3 contains 15 residues. The CDR3 sequence is CASSLELAPAYEQYF. The CDR3 DNA follows: TGTGCCAGCAGCTTAGAGCTAGCCCCGGCCTACGAGCAGTACTTC.

This clonotype turned up a few times. This sequence joins TRBV6-5 and TRBJ2-1; 11 nucleotides align to TRBD1. This CDR3 region has 15 residues. V dropped 0 bases and J dropped 8; count of bases not matched to a gene: 3. Germline V CDR1 and CDR2: MNHEY, SVGAGI. This chain's CDR3 is CASSYSDRGLHEQFF. Here the CDR3 DNA reads TGTGCCAGCAGTTACTCGGACAGGGGGCTCCATGAGCAGTTCTTC.

Remarks on this clonotype: Germline is not matched at one junction end, which may reflect a read error. The J gene is TRBJ2-1, the V gene TRBV15; 9 bases are shared with TRBD2. CDR3 size: 15 residues. Germline CDR1 LNHNV, CDR2 YYDKDF (reference sequence). CDR3 bases: TGTGCCATTGATGAAGCGGGAGGAACCTACAATGAGCAGGTCTTC. Translation gives CAIDEAGGTYNEQVF. The full variable domain, with the rest looked up from reference TRBV15 and TRBJ2-1, is DAMVIQNPRYQVTQFGKPVTLSCSQTLNHNVMYWYQQKSSQAPKLLFHYYDKDFNNEADTPDNFQSRRPNTSFCFLDIRSPGLGDTAMYLCAIDEAGGTYNEQVFGPGTRLTVL.

V usage is TRBV20-1 and J usage is TRBJ2-2; D is perhaps TRBD1 (5 bases). The CDR3 sequence is 13 residues long. V dropped 3 bases and J dropped 5 bases, with 10 bases sitting between them. Germline CDR1 is DFQATT and CDR2 is SNEGSKA (reference sequence). The CDR3 reads CSARMGRTGELFF. As DNA, the CDR3 is TGCAGTGCTAGGATGGGGCGGACCGGGGAGCTGTTTTTT.

The chain combines TRBV18 with TRBJ1-2; D is unresolved. Germline V gene data show CDR1 as KGHSH and CDR2 as LQKENI. The CDR3 covers 14 residues. Trimming took off 1 base at V and 6 bases at J, with 12 bases between the two ends. The CDR3 is CASSPRQWNHGYTF. CDR3 in DNA: TGTGCCAGCTCACCACGACAATGGAACCATGGCTACACCTTC.

This clonotype was detected a few times. The V and J genes are TRBV10-2 and TRBJ2-7, with D perhaps matching TRBD2 (6 bases). Trimming removed 4 bases at V and 0 bases at J, with 10 bases between. Per the germline V gene, CDR1 is WSHSY and CDR2 is SAAADI. CDR3 size: 14 residues. CDR3 sequence (DNA): TGCGCCAGCAGTGGGGGACTCAACTCCTACGAGCAGTACTTC. This gives the protein CASSGGLNSYEQYF.

The chain is built from TRBV3-1 and TRBJ2-7, with 9 bases fitting TRBD2. Germline assignment: CDR1 LGHDT and CDR2 YNNKEL (reference sequence). The CDR3 has 14 amino acids. The junction had 6 bases not matched to a gene; V was cut back by 3 bases and J by 6 bases. CDR3 coding DNA: TGTGCCAGCAGCCACGCCCAGACTAGCGGCGAGCAGTACTTC. As protein: CASSHAQTSGEQYF.

The chain carries TRBV11-1 and TRBJ1-2, with a weak D call TRBD1 (5 bases). This CDR3 has 14 residues. V was clipped by 4 bases and J by 3 bases, with 12 bases between them. Per germline, CDR1 SGHAT and CDR2 FQDESV (reference sequence). The CDR3 sequence: CASSSGPRDYGYTF. In nucleotides, the CDR3 is TGTGCCAGCAGCTCGGGACCCCGGGACTATGGCTACACCTTC.

This clonotype was seen only a few times. V gene TRBV5-1 combines with J gene TRBJ1-1; D not resolved. Germline V CDR1 and CDR2: SGHRS, YFSETQ. The CDR3 consists of 15 residues. Trimming took off 0 bases at V and 3 bases at J, with 12 bases between the two ends. The CDR3 sequence is CASSLAGTADTEAFF. The CDR3 bases are TGCGCCAGCAGCTTGGCCGGTACAGCAGACACTGAAGCTTTCTTT.

The chain recombines TRBV15 with TRBJ2-7; D gene uncertain. CDR3 size: 14 residues. Germline V CDR1 and CDR2: LNHNV, YYDKDF (reference sequence). The V end was cut by 1 base, the J end by 2 bases, with 9 bases between. CDR3 nucleotides: TGTGCCACCAGCAGAGGGACGGTAACCTACGAGCAGTACTTC. This translates into CATSRGTVTYEQYF. Full variable domain (rest looked up from reference TRBV15 and TRBJ2-7): DAMVIQNPRYQVTQFGKPVTLSCSQTLNHNVMYWYQQKSSQAPKLLFHYYDKDFNNEADTPDNFQSRRPNTSFCFLDIRSPGLGDTAMYLCATSRGTVTYEQYFGPGTRLTVT.

The chain links TRBV3-1 to TRBJ1-2; D is uncertain. The CDR3 loop spans 16 amino acids. Germline lookup yields CDR1 LGHDT and CDR2 YNNKEL (reference sequence). Trimming shortened V by 4 bases and J by 4 bases, and 19 bases separated the two germline ends. The CDR3 sequence is CASSPYPGRLRYGYTF. In DNA form, the CDR3 reads TGTGCCAGCAGCCCCTACCCCGGACGGCTTCGCTATGGCTACACCTTC.

The CDR3 nucleotides are TGCAGCGACTTAGCGGGGTGGACAGATACGCAGTATTTT. This gives the protein CSDLAGWTDTQYF. The chain joins TRBV29-1 to TRBJ2-3; 8 bases match TRBD2. Germline CDR1 and CDR2: SQVTM and ANQGSEA. The junction had 6 bases not matched to a gene; V was cut back by 7 bases and J by 3 bases. This CDR3 contains 13 residues.

The chain carries TRBV11-2 and TRBJ2-1, with 15 bases fitting TRBD2. V was pared by 3 bases and J by 5 bases, with 2 bases of the junction left unmatched. Germline loops: CDR1 SGHAT, CDR2 FQNNGV. The CDR3 covers 16 residues. Here the CDR3 reads CASSLGLAGGNNEQFF. The CDR3 coding sequence is TGTGCCAGCAGCTTGGGACTAGCGGGGGGAAACAATGAGCAGTTCTTC.

This clonotype was seen at least ten times. This chain joins TRBV20-1 and TRBJ2-6; TRBD1 is a possible D gene (6 bases). Germline CDR1 DFQATT, CDR2 SNEGSKA (reference sequence). This CDR3 comprises 16 residues. The V end was cut by 6 bases, the J end by 0 bases, with 15 bases between. Written as DNA, the CDR3 is TGCAGTGCGACGACAGGTGGGCCCTCTGGGGCCAACGTCCTGACTTTC. Protein sequence: CSATTGGPSGANVLTF.

This clonotype showed up just a few times. The chain employs TRBV20-1 and TRBJ2-7; 8 bases match TRBD2. CDR3 length equals 16 residues. CDR1 DFQATT and CDR2 SNEGSKA come from the germline V gene (reference sequence). V trimming: 0 bases; J trimming: 2 bases; junction bases outside the gene matches: 9. The CDR3 is CSARDLGAGGAYEQYF. In DNA, the CDR3 is TGCAGTGCTAGAGATCTCGGGGCGGGAGGAGCCTACGAGCAGTACTTC.

The V gene is TRBV20-1, the J gene TRBJ1-1, with D hard to call. The length of the CDR3 is 16 residues. Trimming pared 0 bases from V and 1 base from J, leaving 15 bases between. In germline, CDR1 is DFQATT, CDR2 SNEGSKA (reference sequence). Written as DNA, the CDR3 is TGCAGTGCTAGAGACCCCCTTCGTAGGACGAACACTGAAGCTTTCTTT. It is translated as CSARDPLRRTNTEAFF.

The chain links TRBV5-1 to TRBJ2-3, with 8 bases identical to TRBD2. Per the germline V gene, CDR1 is SGHRS and CDR2 is YFSETQ. With 4 bases clipped from V and 4 bases from J, the junction kept 11 bases outside the gene matches. The CDR3 has 16 residues. The CDR3 loop is CASSTGTRVGADTQYF. The CDR3 coding sequence is TGCGCCAGCAGCACCGGGACTAGGGTTGGCGCAGATACGCAGTATTTT.

The chain carries TRBV6-6 and TRBJ1-2; D is uncertain. The CDR3 is 12 amino acids. V was clipped by 0 bases and J by 2 bases, with 1 base between them. CDR1 and CDR2 from the germline V gene are MNHNY and SVGAGI (reference sequence). The CDR3 is CASSYSNYGYTF. In nucleotides, the CDR3 is TGTGCCAGCAGTTACTCGAACTATGGCTACACCTTC.

This clonotype was observed a single time. The chain carries TRBV28 and TRBJ1-2; TRBD1 aligns across 10 bases. This CDR3 region has 16 residues. Germline V gene data show CDR1 as MDHEN and CDR2 as SYDVKM. After removal of 5 bases from V and 4 bases from J, the junction contained 10 bases not matched to a gene. The CDR3 reads CASSVFRTGGSYGYTF. DNA of the CDR3: TGTGCCAGCAGTGTGTTTAGGACAGGGGGGAGCTATGGCTACACCTTC.

The chain uses TRBV6-4 and TRBJ2-1, with 9 bases fitting TRBD2. With the DNA end fitting TRBJ2-7 better, the J assignment may be wrong. The CDR3 length is 15 residues. The germline V gene has CDR1 MRHNA and CDR2 SNTAGT. The CDR3 DNA reads as TGTGCCAGCAGCCTGACTAGCGGCCCCTACAATGAGCAGTACTTC. Protein sequence: CASSLTSGPYNEQYF.

Regarding this clonotype: Compared with germline, one end of the junction differs, possibly owing to a read error. The chain is built from TRBV12-3 or TRBV12-4 and TRBJ2-7; 7 bases align to TRBD1. The CDR3 sequence is 14 residues long. CDR3 residues: CASRSTGNSYERYF. In DNA form, the CDR3 reads TGTGCCAGCAGGTCGACAGGGAACTCCTACGAGCGGTACTTC.

This clonotype has a handful of counts. The chain links TRBV27 to TRBJ2-1, with 8 bases aligning to TRBD2. Germline lookup yields CDR1 MNHEY and CDR2 SMNVEV (reference sequence). The CDR3 is 17 amino acids. Trimming removed 0 bases from V and 1 base from J; junction bases left unmatched: 5. CDR3 DNA: TGTGCCAGCAGTTTATCATCCGGGGGGGTTTCCTACAATGAGCAGTTCTTC. This translates into CASSLSSGGVSYNEQFF.

A few counts support this clonotype. This may be a read error, as it is one base from a much larger clone. V is TRBV20-1 and J is TRBJ2-1; possible D gene TRBD1, 5 bases. This CDR3 is 14 amino acids long. Trimming stripped 6 bases from V and 5 bases from J, with 17 bases between. CDR1 is DFQATT, CDR2 SNEGSKA, per germline (reference sequence). The CDR3, as DNA: TGCAGTGCCATTGGGGCAGGCTATAACAATGAGCAGTTCTTC. This codes for CSAIGAGYNNEQFF.

The gene calls are TRBV11-2 and TRBJ2-7; perhaps D is TRBD1 or TRBD2 (5 bases each). Trimming took 5 bases from V and 0 from J, leaving 14 bases between them. The length of the CDR3 is 15 residues. The germline V gene has CDR1 SGHAT and CDR2 FQNNGV. The CDR3 is CASSRRDPNSYEQYF. The CDR3 DNA sequence: TGTGCCAGCAGCCGACGGGACCCCAACTCCTACGAGCAGTACTTC.

The genes are TRBV28 and TRBJ1-5; D is possibly TRBD1 (5 bases). The V and J ends lost 3 bases and 7 bases respectively, with 16 bases between them. CDR1 MDHEN and CDR2 SYDVKM come from the germline V gene. This CDR3 region has 15 residues. This CDR3 reads CASSLGLDVGQPQHF. CDR3 nucleotide sequence: TGTGCCAGCAGTTTGGGGCTAGACGTGGGCCAGCCCCAGCATTTT.

This chain joins TRBV12-3 or TRBV12-4 and TRBJ1-5; D not resolved. V was cut by 4 bases and J by 2 bases, with 6 bases left in between. The CDR3 runs 13 residues. The CDR3 nucleotides read TGTGCCAGCAGTTCGGACGGCAATCAGCCCCAGCATTTT. Amino acid sequence: CASSSDGNQPQHF.

The gene calls are TRBV28 and TRBJ2-5; a weak D match, TRBD2 (5 bases). From germline, CDR1 is MDHEN and CDR2 SYDVKM. CDR3 size: 15 residues. V lost 3 bases to trimming and J lost 5 bases, with 16 bases between them. CDR3 nucleotides: TGTGCCAGCAGTTTGGGTGTACGAGGGAGTGAGACCCAGTACTTC. Amino acids: CASSLGVRGSETQYF.